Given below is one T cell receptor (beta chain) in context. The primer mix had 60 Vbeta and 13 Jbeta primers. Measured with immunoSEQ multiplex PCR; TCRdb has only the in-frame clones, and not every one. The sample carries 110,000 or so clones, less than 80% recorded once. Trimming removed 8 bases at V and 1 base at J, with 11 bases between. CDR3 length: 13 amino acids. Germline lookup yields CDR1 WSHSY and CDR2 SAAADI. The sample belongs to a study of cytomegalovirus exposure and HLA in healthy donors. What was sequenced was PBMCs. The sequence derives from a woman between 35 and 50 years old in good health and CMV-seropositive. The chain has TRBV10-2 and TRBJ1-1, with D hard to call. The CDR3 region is CASSDFGNTEAFF. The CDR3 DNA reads TGCGCCAGCTCCGACTTCGGGAACACTGAAGCTTTCTTT.